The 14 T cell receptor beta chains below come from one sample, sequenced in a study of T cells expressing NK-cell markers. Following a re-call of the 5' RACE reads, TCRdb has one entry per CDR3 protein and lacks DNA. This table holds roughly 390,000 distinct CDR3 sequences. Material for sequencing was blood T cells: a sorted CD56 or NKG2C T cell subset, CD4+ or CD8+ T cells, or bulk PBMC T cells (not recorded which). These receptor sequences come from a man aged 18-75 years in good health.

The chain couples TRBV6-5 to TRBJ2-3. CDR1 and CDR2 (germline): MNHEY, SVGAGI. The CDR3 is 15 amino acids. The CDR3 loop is CASRFESSATDTQYF.

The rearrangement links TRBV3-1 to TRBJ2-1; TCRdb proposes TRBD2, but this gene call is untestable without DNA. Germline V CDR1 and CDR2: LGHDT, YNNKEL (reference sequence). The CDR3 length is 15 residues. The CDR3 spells CASSQSGGAIYEQFF.

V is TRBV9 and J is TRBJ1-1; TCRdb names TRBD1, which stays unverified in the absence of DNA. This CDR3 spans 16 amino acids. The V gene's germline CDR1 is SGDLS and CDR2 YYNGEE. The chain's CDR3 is CASSASRSGGSTEAFF.

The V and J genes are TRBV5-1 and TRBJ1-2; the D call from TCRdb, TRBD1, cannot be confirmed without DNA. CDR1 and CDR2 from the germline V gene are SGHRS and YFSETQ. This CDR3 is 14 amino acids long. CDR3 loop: CASDIGTGTGGYTF.

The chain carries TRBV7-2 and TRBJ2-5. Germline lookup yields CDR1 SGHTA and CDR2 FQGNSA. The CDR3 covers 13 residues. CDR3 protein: CASSLGYQETQYF. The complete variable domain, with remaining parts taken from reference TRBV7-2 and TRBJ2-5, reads GAGVSQSPSNKVTEKGKDVELRCDPISGHTALYWYRQSLGQGLEFLIYFQGNSAPDKSGLPSDRFSAERTGGSVSTLTIQRTQQEDSAVYLCASSLGYQETQYFGPGTRLLVL.

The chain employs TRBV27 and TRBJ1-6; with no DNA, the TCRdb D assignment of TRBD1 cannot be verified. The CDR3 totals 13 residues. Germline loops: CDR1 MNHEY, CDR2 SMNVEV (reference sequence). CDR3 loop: CASSWRQNSPLHF.

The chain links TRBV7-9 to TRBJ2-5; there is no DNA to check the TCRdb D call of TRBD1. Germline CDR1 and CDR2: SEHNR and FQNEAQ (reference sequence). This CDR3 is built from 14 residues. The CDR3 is CASSEGTYQETQYF.

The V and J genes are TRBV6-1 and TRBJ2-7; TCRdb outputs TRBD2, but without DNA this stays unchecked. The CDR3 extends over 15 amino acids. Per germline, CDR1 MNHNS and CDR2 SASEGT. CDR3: CATNRGQGPFYEQYF.

CDR3 in amino acids: CASSPRGTGEQYF. The chain carries TRBV7-6 and TRBJ2-7; there is no DNA to check the TCRdb D call of TRBD1. The CDR3 contains 13 residues. Looked up from germline, CDR1 is SGHVS and CDR2 is FNYEAQ.

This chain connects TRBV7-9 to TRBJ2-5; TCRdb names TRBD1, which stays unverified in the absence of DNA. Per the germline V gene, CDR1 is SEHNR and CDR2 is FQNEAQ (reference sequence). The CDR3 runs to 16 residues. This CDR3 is CASSLGRQGALETQYF.

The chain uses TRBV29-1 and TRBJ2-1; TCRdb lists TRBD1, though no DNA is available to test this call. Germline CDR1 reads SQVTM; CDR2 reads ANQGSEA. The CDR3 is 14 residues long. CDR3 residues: CSASGTGLGNEQFF.

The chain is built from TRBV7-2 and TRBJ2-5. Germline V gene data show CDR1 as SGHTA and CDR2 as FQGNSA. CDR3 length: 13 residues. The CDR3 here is CASSLGPRETQYF.

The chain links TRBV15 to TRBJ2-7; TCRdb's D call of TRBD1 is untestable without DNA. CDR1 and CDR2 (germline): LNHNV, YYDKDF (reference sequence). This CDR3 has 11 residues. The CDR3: CATSRAGTRYF.

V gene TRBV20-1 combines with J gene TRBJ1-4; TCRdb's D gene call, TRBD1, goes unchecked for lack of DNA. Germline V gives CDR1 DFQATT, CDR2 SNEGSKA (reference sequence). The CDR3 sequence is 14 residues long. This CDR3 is CSARGDRGGTKLFF.